These 28 T cell receptor beta chains came from one sample sequenced in a study of T cell responses to AZD1222 COVID-19 vaccine. Profiling relied on immunoSEQ multiplex PCR, and the TCRdb table lists in-frame clones only, not all of them. The data show about 86,000 clones, with around 90% seen just once and over 2% held by the top ten. Sequences were derived from peripheral blood, sampled on day 0 of AZD1222 vaccination. These TCRs come from an adult in good health.

The CDR3 DNA sequence: TGTGCCAGCAGCGGGACAGCGAACACCGGGGAGCTGTTTTTT. It yields the protein CASSGTANTGELFF. The chain uses TRBV7-9 and TRBJ2-2; 7 positions agree with TRBD1. This CDR3 spans 14 amino acids. Germline CDR1 and CDR2: SEHNR and FQNEAQ (reference sequence). The trim removed 5 bases at V and 0 bases at J, leaving 0 bases unmatched.

This chain joins TRBV19 and TRBJ1-2, with 10 bases that match TRBD1. The CDR3 is made up of 16 amino acids. Germline loops: CDR1 LNHDA, CDR2 SQIVND (reference sequence). With 6 bases clipped from V and 1 base from J, the junction kept 8 bases outside the gene matches. The CDR3 coding sequence is TGTGCCAGTAGGCCGGGGACAGGGGCCCTTAACTATGGCTACACCTTC. It is translated as CASRPGTGALNYGYTF.

J is TRBJ1-1 and V is TRBV25-1; TRBD1 aligns across 7 bases. V shed 7 bases and J 5 bases; nucleotides not matched to a gene: 13. The germline V gene encodes CDR1 MGHDK and CDR2 SYGVNS. This CDR3 is 15 amino acids long. CDR3 sequence (DNA): TGTGCCAGCACCCCAACTAGCAGGGGGAGAACTGAAGCTTTCTTT. This encodes CASTPTSRGRTEAFF.

The CDR3 DNA sequence: TGTGCCAGCAGCAGGGGACTAGCTGACGATACGCAGTATTTT. Protein sequence: CASSRGLADDTQYF. The genes are TRBV11-3 and TRBJ2-3, with 9 positions matching TRBD2. The CDR3 totals 14 residues. The germline V gene has CDR1 SGHNT and CDR2 YENEEA. Unmatched junction bases numbered 6, after V lost 5 bases and J lost 6 bases.

The sample holds one count of this clone. J is TRBJ1-2 and V is TRBV5-1; D possibly corresponds to TRBD1 (5 bases). In germline, CDR1 is SGHRS, CDR2 YFSETQ. V gave up 1 base and J gave up 6 bases, with 25 bases separating them. This CDR3 contains 18 residues. CDR3 DNA sequence: TGCGCCAGCAGCTTGCGAACTTCCGGCGGCGGGGGTCAAGATGGCTACACCTTC. Encoded protein: CASSLRTSGGGGQDGYTF. Using reference TRBV5-1 and TRBJ1-2 for the parts outside the CDR3, the full variable domain is KAGVTQTPRYLIKTRGQQVTLSCSPISGHRSVSWYQQTPGQGLQFLFEYFSETQRNKGNFPGRFSGRQFSNSRSEMNVSTLELGDSALYLCASSLRTSGGGGQDGYTFGSGTRLTVV.

V and J are TRBV7-9 and TRBJ2-7; D is uncertain. Germline V gives CDR1 SEHNR, CDR2 FQNEAQ (reference sequence). The CDR3 totals 12 residues. Between the trimmed V and J ends, which lost 3 bases and 3 bases, there was a span of 6 bases. The CDR3 here is CASSLNSYEQYF. The CDR3 DNA is TGTGCCAGCAGCTTGAACAGCTACGAGCAGTACTTC. The full variable domain, its missing parts supplied by reference TRBV7-9 and TRBJ2-7, is DTGVSQNPRHKITKRGQNVTFRCDPISEHNRLYWYRQTLGQGPEFLTYFQNEAQLEKSRLLSDRFSAERPKGSFSTLEIQRTEQGDSAMYLCASSLNSYEQYFGPGTRLTVT.

J is TRBJ1-6 and V is TRBV3-1 (or the pseudogene TRBV3-2); possibly TRBD1 for D (5 bases). Trimming removed 1 base from V and 5 bases from J, with 6 bases in between. Germline values: CDR1 LGHDT, CDR2 YNNKEL (reference sequence). CDR3 length: 14 amino acids. The CDR3 coding sequence is TGTGCCAGCAGCCAAGTAGGGGATAATTCACCCCTCCACTTT. Translating gives CASSQVGDNSPLHF.

The chain joins TRBV15 to TRBJ1-2; D is unresolved. The CDR3 covers 16 residues. V was cut by 0 bases and J by 0 bases, with 11 bases left in between. CDR1 is LNHNV and CDR2 is YYDKDF in the germline V gene (reference sequence). In DNA, the CDR3 is TGTGCCACCAGCAGAGATGTCAACAGACCTAACTATGGCTACACCTTC. Protein sequence: CATSRDVNRPNYGYTF.

The rearrangement uses TRBV6-4 and TRBJ2-7; D might be TRBD1 or TRBD2, each matching 6 bases. The CDR3 has 14 amino acids. V lost 6 bases to trimming and J lost 5 bases, with 17 bases between them. Germline assignment: CDR1 MRHNA and CDR2 SNTAGT. CDR3 in DNA: TGTGCCAGCAGGAGTAAGGGGGGAGAGAACGAGCAGTACTTC. Its translation is CASRSKGGENEQYF.

This clone has more than one count but fewer than ten. The chain recombines TRBV7-8 with TRBJ2-7; TRBD2 agrees at 7 bases. The junction had 5 bases not matched to a gene; V was cut back by 1 base and J by 2 bases. Germline V gene sequence: CDR1 SGHVS, CDR2 FQNEAQ. CDR3 length equals 15 residues. The CDR3 here is CASSLGVGGPYEQYF. CDR3 DNA: TGTGCCAGCAGCTTAGGGGTGGGAGGGCCCTACGAGCAGTACTTC.

The chain recombines TRBV6-5 with TRBJ2-7; D is unresolved. Trimming shortened V by 4 bases and J by 3 bases, and 7 bases separated the two germline ends. The CDR3 runs to 12 residues. Germline V gives CDR1 MNHEY, CDR2 SVGAGI. In DNA, the CDR3 is TGTGCCAGCAGTTCTGGGCACTACGAGCAGTACTTC. Protein: CASSSGHYEQYF.

The chain joins TRBV9 to TRBJ1-6; D is possibly TRBD1 (5 bases). Trimming took off 3 bases at V and 0 bases at J, with 16 bases between the two ends. The CDR3 is 18 residues long. Germline-derived CDR1 and CDR2 are SGDLS and YYNGEE. The CDR3 region has the DNA TGTGCCAGCAGCGCCACAGGCGCTAGGTACTCCTATAATTCACCCCTCCACTTT. Protein: CASSATGARYSYNSPLHF.

V is TRBV10-2 and J is TRBJ1-1, with D possibly TRBD1 on 6 matching bases. The germline V gene encodes CDR1 WSHSY and CDR2 SAAADI. This CDR3 region has 14 residues. The V gene lost 0 bases and the J gene lost 10 bases, with 15 bases spanning the gap. CDR3 in amino acids: CASSESGGARVAFF. Written as DNA, the CDR3 is TGCGCCAGCAGTGAGTCGGGGGGGGCCAGGGTAGCTTTCTTT.

The rearrangement uses TRBV5-8 and TRBJ1-4; TRBD1 aligns across 8 bases. CDR3 length: 16 amino acids. V gave up 2 bases and J gave up 0 bases; unmatched junction bases: 3. From germline, CDR1 is SGHTS and CDR2 YDEGEE. The CDR3 sequence: CASSLGQGTTNEKLFF. CDR3 nucleotides: TGTGCCAGCAGCTTAGGACAGGGAACAACTAATGAAAAACTGTTTTTT.

The J gene is TRBJ2-5, the V gene TRBV6-6, with D hard to call. Germline CDR1 and CDR2: MNHNY and SVGAGI (reference sequence). The CDR3 is 12 amino acids. Between the trimmed V and J ends, which lost 6 bases and 2 bases, there was a span of 7 bases. DNA for the CDR3: TGTGCCAGCAGCCCGGTACAAGAGACCCAGTACTTC. The encoded protein is CASSPVQETQYF.

The rearrangement uses TRBV3-1 (or the pseudogene TRBV3-2) and TRBJ2-7, with D unresolved. Germline CDR1 and CDR2: LGHDT and YNNKEL (reference sequence). This CDR3 contains 14 residues. With 1 base removed from V and 0 bases from J, the gap between germline ends came to 7 bases. The DNA for the CDR3 is TGTGCCAGCAGCCAAGCTGACGGCTCCTACGAGCAGTACTTC. Amino acids: CASSQADGSYEQYF.

This clone turned up a few times. The chain couples TRBV14 to TRBJ2-7; the D is unclear. The CDR3 totals 12 residues. Per the germline V gene, CDR1 is SGHDN and CDR2 is FVKESK. The V end was cut by 4 bases, the J end by 6 bases, with 10 bases between. The CDR3 DNA sequence: TGTGCCAGCAGCCCCTCTTGGTCCGAGCAGTACTTC. It codes for CASSPSWSEQYF.

The chain combines TRBV28 with TRBJ2-3; the D gene is possibly TRBD2 (5 bases). V lost 3 bases, J lost 5 bases, and 9 bases lay in between. The germline V gene encodes CDR1 MDHEN and CDR2 SYDVKM. There are 13 residues in the CDR3. CDR3 in amino acids: CASSLRGIDTQYF. CDR3 nucleotide sequence: TGTGCCAGCAGTTTGCGAGGGATAGATACGCAGTATTTT.

The V call is TRBV5-5, the J call TRBJ2-4, with 7 bases matching TRBD2. Per the germline V gene, CDR1 is SGHKS and CDR2 is YYEKEE (reference sequence). V trimming: 9 bases; J trimming: 3 bases; junction bases outside the gene matches: 12. This CDR3 comprises 15 residues. CDR3 bases: TGTGCCACCGCACAATTCGGGGGGTTCAAAAACATTCAGTACTTC. Translating gives CATAQFGGFKNIQYF.

The chain uses TRBV29-1 and TRBJ1-2, with 7 bases lining up with TRBD1. The CDR3 sequence is 14 residues long. The ends lost 0 bases at V and 10 bases at J; junction bases unmatched: 11. The germline V gene has CDR1 SQVTM and CDR2 ANQGSEA. CDR3 DNA: TGCAGCGTTGAAGAGCCGTTGACAGGGTTGGACTACACCTTC. It encodes CSVEEPLTGLDYTF.

The genes are TRBV7-9 and TRBJ2-2; 11 nucleotides line up with TRBD2. The CDR3 has 15 amino acids. Losses at the gene ends were 7 bases for V and 4 bases for J; bases not matched to a gene: 5. Germline V gene sequence: CDR1 SEHNR, CDR2 FQNEAQ (reference sequence). The CDR3 coding sequence is TGTGCCAGCACCTTTACTAGCGGGAGCACCGGGGAGCTGTTTTTT. Translated: CASTFTSGSTGELFF.

The gene calls are TRBV11-2 and TRBJ2-1; perhaps TRBD2 as D (6 bases). Germline V CDR1 and CDR2: SGHAT, FQNNGV. Deletions cut 1 base from V and 14 bases from J, with 15 bases between. The CDR3 has 13 amino acids. The CDR3 sequence: CASSLGEALVEFF. CDR3 in DNA: TGTGCCAGCAGCTTAGGGGAGGCCCTCGTCGAGTTCTTC.

The rearrangement links TRBV20-1 to TRBJ2-7, with TRBD1 matching 9 bases. Losses at the gene ends were 3 bases for V and 5 bases for J; bases not matched to a gene: 11. Germline V CDR1 and CDR2: DFQATT, SNEGSKA (reference sequence). The CDR3 runs 15 residues. The CDR3 DNA is TGCAGTGCTAGTAGACCCGGGACAGGGTCCGACGAGCAGTACTTC. Its translation: CSASRPGTGSDEQYF.

The chain recombines TRBV10-3 with TRBJ1-1, with a weak D call TRBD1 (6 bases). Trimming took 6 bases from V and 2 from J, leaving 16 bases between them. Germline CDR1 ENHRY, CDR2 SYGVKD. This CDR3 spans 15 amino acids. CDR3 sequence reads: CAIRGGGLGNTEAFF. The CDR3 DNA follows: TGTGCCATCAGAGGGGGGGGCCTGGGTAACACTGAAGCTTTCTTT.

The rearrangement joins TRBV7-8 to TRBJ2-7; TRBD2 aligns across 9 bases. The V gene end was trimmed by 2 bases and the J gene end by 0 bases; junction bases not matched to a gene: 5. The CDR3 extends over 16 amino acids. Germline CDR1 is SGHVS and CDR2 is FQNEAQ. The CDR3 nucleotides are TGTGCCAGCAGCTTAAAGAGCGGGAGGCCCTCCTACGAGCAGTACTTC. This gives the protein CASSLKSGRPSYEQYF.

The J gene is TRBJ1-2, the V gene TRBV28, with D perhaps TRBD1 (5 bases). The CDR3 covers 11 residues. Germline CDR1 and CDR2: MDHEN and SYDVKM. V dropped 5 bases and J dropped 10 bases, with 11 bases sitting between them. CDR3 protein: CASSPQGDYTF. The CDR3 region has the DNA TGTGCCAGCAGTCCCCAGGGTGACTACACCTTC.

The J gene is TRBJ1-2, the V gene TRBV27, with D tentatively TRBD1 (5 bases). CDR3 length: 12 amino acids. Between the trimmed V and J ends, which lost 1 base and 6 bases, there was a span of 6 bases. Germline CDR1 MNHEY, CDR2 SMNVEV (reference sequence). The CDR3 DNA is TGTGCCAGCAGTTTATGGGGGGATGGCTACACCTTC. Its translation: CASSLWGDGYTF.

The rearrangement uses TRBV28 and TRBJ1-5; D is undetermined. Germline values: CDR1 MDHEN, CDR2 SYDVKM. This CDR3 spans 13 amino acids. The V end was cut by 4 bases, the J end by 0 bases, with 4 bases between. CDR3 DNA: TGTGCCAGCAGTTCTACTAGCAATCAGCCCCAGCATTTT. It is translated as CASSSTSNQPQHF.